This T cell receptor (beta chain) was sequenced in a study of control samples from healthy donors and cancer patients (dated by TCRdb to 2020 to 2022). Comments on this clone: Its antigen is still unknown. Base qualities are not recorded, but no much larger clone differs from it by a single base.

Libraries were made using the immunoSEQ multiplex PCR assay. In TCRdb, the immuneACCESS table is reduced to in-frame sequences with V and J assigned. These tables do not hold every clone; where another copy was compared, an unresolved V gene accounts for under half, and the others remain unexplained. This sample lists approximately 120,000 clones; roughly 87% were detected once. The ten largest clones represent around 1.8% of the sample. The germline V gene gives CDR1 as MRHNA and CDR2 as SNTAGT. V loses 6 bases at its end and J loses 0 bases; junction bases beyond the gene matches: 10. From its cysteine to its phenylalanine, the CDR3 spans 16 amino acids. Here the CDR3 DNA is all that survives: 48 bases in frame from base 1.

The sequencing sample was made of blood. The source is a man aged 18 to 35 in good health. This chain is built from TRBV6-4 and TRBJ1-1, and TRBD1 aligns with 7 junction nucleotides. The DNA sequence is given as TGTGCCAGCAGCCGCTTGCCGGGACAGTTGAACACTGAAGCTTTCTTT. Translated, it gives CASSRLPGQLNTEAFF.